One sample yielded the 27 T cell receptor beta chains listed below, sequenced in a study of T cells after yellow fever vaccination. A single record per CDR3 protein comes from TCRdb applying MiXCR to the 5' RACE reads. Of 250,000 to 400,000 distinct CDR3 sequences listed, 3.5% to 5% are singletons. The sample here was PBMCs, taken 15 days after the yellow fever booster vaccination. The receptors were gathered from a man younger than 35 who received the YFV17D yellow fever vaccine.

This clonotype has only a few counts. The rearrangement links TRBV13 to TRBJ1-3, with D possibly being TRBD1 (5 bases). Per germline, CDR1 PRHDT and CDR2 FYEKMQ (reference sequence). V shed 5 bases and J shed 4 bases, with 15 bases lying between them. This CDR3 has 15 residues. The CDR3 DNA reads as TGTGCCAGCAGCATCACGGGACTTGGAGGAAACACCATATATTTT. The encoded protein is CASSITGLGGNTIYF.

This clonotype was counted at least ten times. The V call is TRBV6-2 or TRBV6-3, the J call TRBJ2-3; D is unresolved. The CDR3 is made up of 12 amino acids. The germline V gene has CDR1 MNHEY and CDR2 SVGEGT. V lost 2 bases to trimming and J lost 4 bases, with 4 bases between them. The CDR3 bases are TGTGCCAGCAGTTACCGGTCAGATACGCAGTATTTT. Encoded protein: CASSYRSDTQYF.

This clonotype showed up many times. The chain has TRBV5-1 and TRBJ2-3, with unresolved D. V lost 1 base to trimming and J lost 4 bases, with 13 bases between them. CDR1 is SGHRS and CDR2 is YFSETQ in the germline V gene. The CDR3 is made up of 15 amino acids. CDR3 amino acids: CASSLRLPTADTQYF. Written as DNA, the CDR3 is TGCGCCAGCAGCTTGAGACTCCCTACCGCAGATACGCAGTATTTT.

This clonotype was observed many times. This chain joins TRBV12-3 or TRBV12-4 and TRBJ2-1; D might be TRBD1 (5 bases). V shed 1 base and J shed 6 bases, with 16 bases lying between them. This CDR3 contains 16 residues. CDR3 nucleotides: TGTGCCAGCAGTTTAGTGTATGGGCTAGGGGCCAATGAGCAGTTCTTC. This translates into CASSLVYGLGANEQFF.

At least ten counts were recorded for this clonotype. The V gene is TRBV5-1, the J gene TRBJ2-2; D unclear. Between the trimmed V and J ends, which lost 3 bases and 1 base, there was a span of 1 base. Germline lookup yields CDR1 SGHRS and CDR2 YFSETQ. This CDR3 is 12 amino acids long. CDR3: CASSWNTGELFF. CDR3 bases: TGCGCCAGCAGCTGGAACACCGGGGAGCTGTTTTTT.

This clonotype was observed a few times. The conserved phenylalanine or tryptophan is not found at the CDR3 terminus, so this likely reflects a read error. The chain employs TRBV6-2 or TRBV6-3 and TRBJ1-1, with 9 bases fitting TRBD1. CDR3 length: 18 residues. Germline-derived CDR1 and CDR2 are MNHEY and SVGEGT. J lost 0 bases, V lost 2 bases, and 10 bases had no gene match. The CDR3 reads CASSYARGQGPMNTEAFL. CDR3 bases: TGTGCCAGCAGTTACGCGAGGGGACAGGGCCCCATGAACACTGAAGCTTTCCTT.

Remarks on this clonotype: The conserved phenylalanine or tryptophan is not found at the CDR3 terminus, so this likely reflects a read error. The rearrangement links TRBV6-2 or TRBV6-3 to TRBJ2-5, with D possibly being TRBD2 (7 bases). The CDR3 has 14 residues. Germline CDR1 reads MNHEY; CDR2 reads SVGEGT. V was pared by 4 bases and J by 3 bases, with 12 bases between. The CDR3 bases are TGTGCCAGCAGTTCCCCGGGGGGCAAAGAGACCCAGTACTCC. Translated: CASSSPGGKETQYS.

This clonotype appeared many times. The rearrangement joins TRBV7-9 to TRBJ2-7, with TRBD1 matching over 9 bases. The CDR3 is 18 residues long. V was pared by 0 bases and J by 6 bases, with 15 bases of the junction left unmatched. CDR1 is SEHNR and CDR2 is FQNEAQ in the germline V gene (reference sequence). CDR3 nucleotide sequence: TGTGCCAGCAGCTTAGCGAGGCTACAGGGGGCGCGGGTTGGCGAGCAGTACTTC. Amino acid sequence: CASSLARLQGARVGEQYF.

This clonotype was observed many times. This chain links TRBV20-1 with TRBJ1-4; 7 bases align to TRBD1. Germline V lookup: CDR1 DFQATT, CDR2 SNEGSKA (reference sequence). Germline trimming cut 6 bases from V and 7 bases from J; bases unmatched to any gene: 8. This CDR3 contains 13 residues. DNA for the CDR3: TGCAGTGCAGGGGGCTCGTGGAGTGAAAAACTGTTTTTT. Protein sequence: CSAGGSWSEKLFF.

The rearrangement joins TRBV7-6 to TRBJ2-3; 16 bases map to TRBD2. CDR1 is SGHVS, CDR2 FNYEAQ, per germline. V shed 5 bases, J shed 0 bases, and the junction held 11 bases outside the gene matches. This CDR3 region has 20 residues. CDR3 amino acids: CASSLEPGLAGGSSTDTQYF. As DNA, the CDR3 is TGTGCCAGCAGCCTCGAGCCGGGACTAGCGGGGGGGTCTAGCACAGATACGCAGTATTTT. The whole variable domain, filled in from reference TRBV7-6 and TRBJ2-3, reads GAGVSQSPRYKVTKRGQDVALRCDPISGHVSLYWYRQALGQGPEFLTYFNYEAQQDKSGLPNDRFSAERPEGSISTLTIQRTEQRDSAMYRCASSLEPGLAGGSSTDTQYFGPGTRLTVL.

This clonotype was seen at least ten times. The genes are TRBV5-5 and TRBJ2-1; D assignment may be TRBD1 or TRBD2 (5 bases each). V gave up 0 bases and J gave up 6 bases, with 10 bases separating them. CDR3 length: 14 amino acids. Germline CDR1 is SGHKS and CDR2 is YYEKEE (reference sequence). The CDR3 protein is CASSLGGSLNEQFF. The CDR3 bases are TGTGCCAGCAGCTTGGGGGGGTCCCTCAATGAGCAGTTCTTC.

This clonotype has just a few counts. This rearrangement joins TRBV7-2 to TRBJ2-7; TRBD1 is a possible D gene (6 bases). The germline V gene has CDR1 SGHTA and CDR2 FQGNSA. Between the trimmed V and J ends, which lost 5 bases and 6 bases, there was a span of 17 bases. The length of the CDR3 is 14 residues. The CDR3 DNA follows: TGTGCCAGCAGCGGCTGGACCGCCAGGGGCGAGCAGTACTTC. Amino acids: CASSGWTARGEQYF.

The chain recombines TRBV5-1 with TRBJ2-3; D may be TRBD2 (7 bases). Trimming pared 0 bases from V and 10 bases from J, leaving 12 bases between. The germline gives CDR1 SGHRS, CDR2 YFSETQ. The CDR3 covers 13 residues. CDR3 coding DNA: TGCGCCAGCAGCTTGGGAGAGGGGGGGGCGCAGTATTTT. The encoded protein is CASSLGEGGAQYF.

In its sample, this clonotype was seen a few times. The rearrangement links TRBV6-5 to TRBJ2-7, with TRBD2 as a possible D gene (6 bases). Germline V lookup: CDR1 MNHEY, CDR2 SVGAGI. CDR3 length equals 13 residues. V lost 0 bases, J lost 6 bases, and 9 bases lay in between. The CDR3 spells CASSYSGGFEQYF. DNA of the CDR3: TGTGCCAGCAGTTACTCGGGGGGTTTCGAGCAGTACTTC.

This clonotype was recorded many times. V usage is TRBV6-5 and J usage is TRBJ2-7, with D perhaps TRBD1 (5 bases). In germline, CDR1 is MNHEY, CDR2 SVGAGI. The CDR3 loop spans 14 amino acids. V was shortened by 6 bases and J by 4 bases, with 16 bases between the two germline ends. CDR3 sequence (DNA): TGTGCCAGCAGGAGACAGCACCTCTCGTACGAGCAGTACTTC. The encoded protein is CASRRQHLSYEQYF.

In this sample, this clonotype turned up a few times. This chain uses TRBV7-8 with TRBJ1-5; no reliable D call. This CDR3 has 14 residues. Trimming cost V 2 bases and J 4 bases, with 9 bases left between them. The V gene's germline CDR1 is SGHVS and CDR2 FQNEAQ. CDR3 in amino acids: CASSLRTANQPQHF. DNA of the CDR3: TGTGCCAGCAGCTTACGGACCGCGAATCAGCCCCAGCATTTT.

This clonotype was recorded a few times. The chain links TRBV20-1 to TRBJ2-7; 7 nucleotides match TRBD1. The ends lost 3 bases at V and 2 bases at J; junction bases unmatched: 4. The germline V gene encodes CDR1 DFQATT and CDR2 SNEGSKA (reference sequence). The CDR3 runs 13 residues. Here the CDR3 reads CSASGTAPYEQYF. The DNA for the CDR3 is TGCAGTGCTAGTGGGACAGCACCCTACGAGCAGTACTTC.

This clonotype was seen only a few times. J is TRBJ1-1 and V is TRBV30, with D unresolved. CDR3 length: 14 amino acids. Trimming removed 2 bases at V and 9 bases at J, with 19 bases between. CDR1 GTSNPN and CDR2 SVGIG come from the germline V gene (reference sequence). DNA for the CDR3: TGTGCCTGGAGTTCACCCTCCGGACCCGAGCAAGCTTTCTTT. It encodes CAWSSPSGPEQAFF.

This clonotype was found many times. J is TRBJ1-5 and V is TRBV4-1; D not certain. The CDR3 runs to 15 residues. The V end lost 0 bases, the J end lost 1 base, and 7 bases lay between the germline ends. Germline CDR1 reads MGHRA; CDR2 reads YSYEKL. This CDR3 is CASSQEVGSNQPQHF. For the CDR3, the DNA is TGCGCCAGCAGCCAAGAAGTGGGCAGCAATCAGCCCCAGCATTTT.

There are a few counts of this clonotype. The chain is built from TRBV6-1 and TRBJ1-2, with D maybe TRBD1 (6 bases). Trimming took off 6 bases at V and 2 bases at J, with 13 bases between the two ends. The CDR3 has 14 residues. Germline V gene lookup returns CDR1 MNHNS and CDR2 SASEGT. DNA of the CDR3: TGTGCCAGCAGAACCAGGGGATCCAACTATGGCTACACCTTC. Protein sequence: CASRTRGSNYGYTF.

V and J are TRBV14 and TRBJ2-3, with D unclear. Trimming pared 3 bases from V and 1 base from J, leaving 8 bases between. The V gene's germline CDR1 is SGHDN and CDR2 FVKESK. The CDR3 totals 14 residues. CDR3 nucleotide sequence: TGTGCCAGCAGCCACTACTGGGGCACAGATACGCAGTATTTT. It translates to CASSHYWGTDTQYF.

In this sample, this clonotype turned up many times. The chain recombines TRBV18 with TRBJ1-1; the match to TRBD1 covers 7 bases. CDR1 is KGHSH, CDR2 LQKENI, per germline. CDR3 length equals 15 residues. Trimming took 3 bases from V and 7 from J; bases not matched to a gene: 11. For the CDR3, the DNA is TGTGCCAGCTCACCGGTTCATCGACAGGGTGGTGAAGCTTTCTTT. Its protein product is CASSPVHRQGGEAFF.

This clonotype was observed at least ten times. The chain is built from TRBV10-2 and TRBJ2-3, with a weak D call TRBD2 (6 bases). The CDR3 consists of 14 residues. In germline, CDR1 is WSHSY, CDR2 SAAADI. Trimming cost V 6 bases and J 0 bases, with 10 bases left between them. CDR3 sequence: CASSTSTSTDTQYF. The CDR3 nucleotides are TGCGCCAGCAGCACTAGCACCAGCACAGATACGCAGTATTTT.

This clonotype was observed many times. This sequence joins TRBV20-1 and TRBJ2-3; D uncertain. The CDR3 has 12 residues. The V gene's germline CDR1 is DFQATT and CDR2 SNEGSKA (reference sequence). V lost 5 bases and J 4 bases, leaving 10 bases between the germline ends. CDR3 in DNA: TGCAGTGCTGTCGGTCTTGCAGATACGCAGTATTTT. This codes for CSAVGLADTQYF.

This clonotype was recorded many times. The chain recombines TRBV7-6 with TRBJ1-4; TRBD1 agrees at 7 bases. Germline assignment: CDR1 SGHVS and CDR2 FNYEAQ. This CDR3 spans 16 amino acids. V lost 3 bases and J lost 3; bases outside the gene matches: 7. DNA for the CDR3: TGTGCCAGCAGCTTGATAGGGGGACAGTCTAATGAAAAACTGTTTTTT. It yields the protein CASSLIGGQSNEKLFF.

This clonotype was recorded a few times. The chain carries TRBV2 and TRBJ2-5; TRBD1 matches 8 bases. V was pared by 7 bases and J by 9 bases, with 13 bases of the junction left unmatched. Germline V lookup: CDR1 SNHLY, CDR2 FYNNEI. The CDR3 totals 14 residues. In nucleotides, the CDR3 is TGTGCCAGCAATAATGACAGGGGCGTGGGGGCCCAGTACTTC. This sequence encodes CASNNDRGVGAQYF.

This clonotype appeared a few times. The CDR3 DNA is TGTGCCAGCAGCCGGGCGCCGGGTGGCCCCTACGAGCAGTACTTC. Protein: CASSRAPGGPYEQYF. The chain is built from TRBV5-5 and TRBJ2-7; no reliable D call. The CDR3 extends over 15 amino acids. The V gene lost 4 bases and the J gene lost 2 bases, with 16 bases spanning the gap. Germline V lookup: CDR1 SGHKS, CDR2 YYEKEE (reference sequence).